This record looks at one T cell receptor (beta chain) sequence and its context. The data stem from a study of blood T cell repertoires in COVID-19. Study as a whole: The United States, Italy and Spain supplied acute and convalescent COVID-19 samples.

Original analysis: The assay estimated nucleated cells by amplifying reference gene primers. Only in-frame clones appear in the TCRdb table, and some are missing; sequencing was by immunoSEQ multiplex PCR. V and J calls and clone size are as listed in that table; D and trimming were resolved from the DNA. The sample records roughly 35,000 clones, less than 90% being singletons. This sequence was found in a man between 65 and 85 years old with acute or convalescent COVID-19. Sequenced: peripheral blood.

This CDR3 reads CASSTGAGYGYTF. The CDR3 DNA reads as TGTGCCAGTAGTACAGGGGCAGGCTATGGCTACACCTTC. This chain connects TRBV19 to TRBJ1-2; perhaps TRBD1 as D (6 bases). Trimming removed 4 bases from V and 4 bases from J, with 10 bases in between. The CDR3 spans 13 residues. The germline V gene encodes CDR1 LNHDA and CDR2 SQIVND (reference sequence).